This is a list of T cell receptor beta chains from one sample in a study of blood T cells in healthy people across ages. TCRdb processed the 5' RACE reads anew with MiXCR; each CDR3 protein has one entry. The sample records approximately 800,000 distinct CDR3 sequences, more than 35% being singletons. What was sequenced was blood. These receptors originate from a man at least 80 years old in good health. Each CDR3 is given with its conserved first and last residue. Fields, in order: J gene, clone size, D gene, V gene, CDR3 protein, CDR3 DNA. The D gene is left open where the match is weak. Expanded clones get a size class; other rows say once, few or many, or leave the size out.

TRBJ1-6 | NA | NA | TRBV2 | CASSGRYYNSPLHF | TGTGCCAGCAGTGGACGGTACTATAATTCACCCCTCCACTTT
TRBJ2-3 | few | NA | TRBV7-9 | CAGGSTDTQYF | TGTGCCGGGGGGAGCACAGATACGCAGTATTTT
TRBJ2-6 | many | TRBD1 | TRBV10-2 | CASSQTGYGANVLTF | TGCGCCAGCAGTCAGACAGGGTACGGGGCCAACGTCCTGACTTTC
TRBJ2-5 | NA | NA | TRBV5-1 | CASSLVGPPSQETQYF | TGCGCCAGCAGCTTGGTCGGTCCGCCATCCCAAGAGACCCAGTACTTC
TRBJ2-1 | few | NA | TRBV7-2 | CASSPRANYNEQFF | TGTGCCAGCAGCCCGCGGGCTAACTACAATGAGCAGTTCTTC
TRBJ1-2 | NA | NA | TRBV6-5 | CASSYLRANYGYTF | TGTGCCAGCAGTTACTTGAGAGCTAACTATGGCTACACCTTC
TRBJ2-2 | NA | NA | TRBV29-1 | CSVEDLGGNTGELFF | TGCAGCGTTGAAGATTTAGGAGGAAACACCGGGGAGCTGTTTTTT
TRBJ2-1 | few | NA | TRBV7-2 | CASSVSGQSYNEQFF | TGTGCCAGCAGCGTTTCGGGCCAATCCTACAATGAGCAGTTCTTC
TRBJ2-2 | NA | NA | TRBV28 | CASSPRFTGELFF | TGTGCCAGCAGCCCAAGGTTCACCGGGGAGCTGTTTTTT
TRBJ2-7 | few | TRBD2 | TRBV7-3 | CASSLEWTSGPYEQYF | TGTGCCAGCAGCTTAGAATGGACTAGCGGTCCCTACGAGCAGTACTTC
TRBJ2-5 | few | NA | TRBV7-3 | CASSLTREETQYF | TGTGCCAGCAGCTTAACGAGAGAAGAGACCCAGTACTTC
TRBJ1-1 | many | NA | TRBV2 | CASRQANTEAFF | TGTGCCTCAAGACAAGCGAACACTGAAGCTTTCTTT
TRBJ2-3 | NA | NA | TRBV7-2 | CASSLETYTQYF | TGTGCCAGCAGCTTAGAAACGTATACGCAGTATTTT
TRBJ1-5 | few | NA | TRBV7-2 | CASSRRRNQPQHF | TGTGCCAGCAGTCGTCGACGCAATCAGCCCCAGCATTTT
TRBJ1-4 | NA | NA | TRBV12-3/TRBV12-4 | CASSGAGENRNEKLFF | TGTGCCAGCAGCGGAGCAGGGGAGAATCGTAATGAAAAACTGTTTTTT
TRBJ2-1 | NA | NA | TRBV6-2/TRBV6-3 | CASMVMSSYNEQFF | TGTGCCAGCATGGTGATGAGCTCCTACAATGAGCAGTTCTTC
TRBJ2-4 | once | NA | TRBV10-3 | CAIRSGEHENIQYF | TGTGCCATCAGATCGGGAGAACACGAAAACATTCAGTACTTC
TRBJ2-1 | NA | NA | TRBV5-6 | CASSGFGVTQEQFF | TGTGCCAGCAGCGGATTCGGGGTGACACAGGAGCAGTTCTTC
TRBJ2-7 | NA | NA | TRBV27 | CASSSTLEGGEQYF | TGTGCCAGCAGTTCCACATTGGAAGGGGGCGAGCAGTACTTC
TRBJ1-2 | once | NA | TRBV20-1 | CSARDWTRDNYGYTF | TGCAGTGCTAGAGATTGGACCCGGGACAACTATGGCTACACCTTC
TRBJ1-2 | NA | TRBD1 | TRBV20-1 | CSARRSGTGGSARGYTF | TGCAGTGCTAGACGATCCGGGACAGGGGGCTCGGCGCGCGGCTACACCTTC
TRBJ2-2 | many | NA | TRBV5-1 | CASSLREDYTGELFF | TGCGCCAGCAGCTTGAGGGAGGACTACACCGGGGAGCTGTTTTTT
TRBJ2-3 | once | NA | TRBV10-3 | CAIQSGDTDTQYF | TGTGCCATCCAATCAGGAGACACAGATACGCAGTATTTT
TRBJ2-6 | NA | TRBD1 | TRBV12-3/TRBV12-4 | CASNKVGQTSGANVLTF | TGTGCCAGCAATAAGGTGGGACAGACCTCTGGGGCCAACGTCCTGACTTTC
TRBJ1-1 | NA | NA | TRBV7-9 | CASSLPPHREEAFF | TGTGCCAGCAGCTTACCTCCACACAGGGAGGAAGCTTTCTTT
TRBJ2-3 | NA | NA | TRBV4-2 | CASSQDVGGPDTQYF | TGTGCCAGCAGCCAAGATGTGGGTGGCCCAGATACGCAGTATTTT
TRBJ2-4 | many | TRBD2 | TRBV7-2 | CASSLQAGVGNIQYF | TGTGCCAGCAGCTTACAAGCGGGAGTAGGCAACATTCAGTACTTC
TRBJ1-4 | few | NA | TRBV5-1 | CASSLVSGAANEKLFF | TGCGCCAGCAGCTTGGTTTCAGGAGCAGCTAATGAAAAACTGTTTTTT
TRBJ2-7 | NA | TRBD2 | TRBV20-1 | CSVLGPSGDYEQYF | TGCAGTGTCCTGGGTCCTAGCGGGGACTACGAGCAGTACTTC
TRBJ2-7 | many | TRBD1 | TRBV5-1 | CASSRDRGTEQYF | TGCGCCAGCAGCAGGGACAGGGGAACCGAGCAGTACTTC
TRBJ1-2 | NA | TRBD1 | TRBV12-3/TRBV12-4 | CASSSGQGGSGYTF | TGTGCCAGCAGTTCTGGACAGGGAGGAAGTGGCTACACCTTC
TRBJ1-1 | NA | NA | TRBV28 | CASSLSVRRGREAFF | TGTGCCAGCAGTTTATCGGTCCGAAGGGGCCGTGAAGCTTTCTTT
TRBJ2-1 | few | NA | TRBV18 | CASSPEGGPEQFF | TGTGCCAGCTCACCCGAAGGGGGACCTGAGCAGTTCTTC
TRBJ2-6 | NA | TRBD1 | TRBV7-3 | CASSSSSWTGDSGTNVLTF | TGTGCCAGCAGCTCAAGTTCCTGGACAGGCGACTCTGGGACCAACGTCCTGACTTTC
TRBJ2-5 | NA | NA | TRBV15 | CATSRDRRAPRTQYF | TGTGCCACCAGCAGAGATCGTAGGGCCCCAAGGACCCAGTACTTC
TRBJ1-2 | few | NA | TRBV10-3 | CAISESTGFRRHGYTF | TGTGCCATCAGTGAGTCAACAGGGTTTCGGCGACATGGCTACACCTTC
TRBJ2-7 | NA | NA | TRBV2 | CASLERYEQYF | TGTGCCAGCCTGGAGCGCTACGAGCAGTACTTC
TRBJ2-3 | NA | NA | TRBV30 | CAWSAPPGNTQYF | TGTGCCTGGAGTGCCCCCCCTGGTAATACGCAGTATTTT
TRBJ1-1 | NA | NA | TRBV11-3 | CASTIQERLNTEAFF | TGTGCCAGCACCATACAGGAACGGTTGAACACTGAAGCTTTCTTT
TRBJ2-2 | few | NA | TRBV20-1 | CSVCERSNTGELFF | TGCAGTGTATGCGAGCGGTCGAACACCGGGGAGCTGTTTTTT
TRBJ2-1 | NA | TRBD1 | TRBV12-3/TRBV12-4 | CASSKNAGTGDAITIFDEQFF | TGTGCCAGCAGCAAAAATGCCGGGACAGGGGACGCGATCACGATATTCGATGAGCAGTTCTTC
TRBJ1-1 | few | NA | TRBV4-3 | CASSQDAGDLAFF | TGCGCCAGCAGCCAAGATGCCGGGGATCTAGCTTTCTTT
TRBJ2-7 | NA | TRBD2 | TRBV28 | CASSSSGRLYEQYF | TGTGCCAGCAGTTCTAGCGGGAGGTTGTACGAGCAGTACTTC
TRBJ2-6 | once | NA | TRBV28 | CASSPAAEGDNVLTF | TGTGCCAGCAGCCCCGCGGCAGAGGGGGACAACGTCCTGACTTTC
TRBJ2-5 | NA | TRBD2 | TRBV20-1 | CSARDWAGGSRETQYF | TGCAGTGCTAGAGACTGGGCGGGGGGATCTCGGGAGACCCAGTACTTC
TRBJ2-5 | NA | TRBD1 | TRBV29-1 | CSVSPTGQGQETQYF | TGCAGCGTTTCCCCAACAGGACAGGGACAAGAGACCCAGTACTTC
TRBJ2-1 | NA | TRBD2 | TRBV5-1 | CASSLAGGTSGYNEQFF | TGCGCCAGCAGCTTGGCCGGAGGGACTAGCGGATACAATGAGCAGTTCTTC
TRBJ2-3 | NA | NA | TRBV20-1 | CSAPRGRLSTETQYF | TGCAGTGCTCCTCGGGGACGTCTTAGCACAGAGACGCAGTATTTT
TRBJ2-3 | many | NA | TRBV12-3/TRBV12-4 | CASRGVSTDTQYF | TGTGCCAGCAGAGGGGTGAGCACAGATACGCAGTATTTT
TRBJ2-2 | NA | TRBD2 | TRBV10-3 | CAISESRREGTGELFF | TGTGCCATCAGTGAGTCGAGAAGGGAGGGGACCGGGGAGCTGTTTTTT
TRBJ1-5 | NA | NA | TRBV20-1 | CSARAGFSNQPQHF | TGCAGTGCTAGAGCGGGGTTTAGCAATCAGCCCCAGCATTTT
TRBJ1-2 | NA | NA | TRBV11-3 | CASSPAEDYGYTF | TGTGCCAGCAGCCCGGCGGAGGACTATGGCTACACCTTC
TRBJ2-3 | NA | NA | TRBV2 | CASGQTRRPSTDTQYF | TGTGCCAGTGGACAGACCCGACGTCCTAGCACAGATACGCAGTATTTT
TRBJ2-1 | many | TRBD2 | TRBV7-2 | CASSLQAGVNNEQFF | TGTGCCAGCAGCTTACAAGCGGGGGTAAACAATGAGCAGTTCTTC
TRBJ2-1 | few | TRBD2 | TRBV5-1 | CASSRGSGRAHEQFF | TGCGCCAGCAGCCGGGGAAGCGGGAGGGCGCATGAGCAGTTCTTC
TRBJ2-7 | once | NA | TRBV7-9 | CASSIISSGEQYF | TGTGCCAGCAGCATTATTAGCTCTGGCGAGCAGTACTTC
TRBJ2-7 | NA | TRBD2 | TRBV20-1 | CSARRLAAYEQYF | TGCAGTGCTAGACGACTAGCGGCCTACGAGCAGTACTTC
TRBJ2-3 | few | NA | TRBV24-1 | CATSGKGVLGTDTQYF | TGTGCCACCAGTGGGAAAGGGGTATTGGGCACAGATACGCAGTATTTT
TRBJ1-3 | NA | NA | TRBV29-1 | CSVSQEYGNTIYF | TGCAGCGTCAGCCAGGAGTACGGAAACACCATATATTTT